These 19 T cell receptor beta chains were sequenced from one sample in a study of cytomegalovirus exposure and HLA in healthy donors listed by TCRdb under 2017. The method behind the library was the immunoSEQ multiplex PCR assay. TCRdb's version of the immuneACCESS table is confined to in-frame rearrangements and falls short of the full clone set. An unresolved V gene accounts for under half of the shortfall where checked; the remainder is of unknown origin. The table for this sample lists 150,000 to 200,000 clones; roughly 89% of them were counted only once. 4.2% of the sample rests with the top ten. Sequences were obtained from PBMCs. The source is a man aged 18 to 30 in good health and CMV-seropositive.

V gene TRBV7-8 combines with J gene TRBJ1-4; D is ambiguous. The CDR3 sequence is 16 residues long. V gave up 1 base and J gave up 0 bases, with 9 bases separating them. Germline V gene sequence: CDR1 SGHVS, CDR2 FQNEAQ. The CDR3 nucleotides are TGTGCCAGCAGCTTAGGGCAGGTTGCAACTAATGAAAAACTGTTTTTT. Its protein is CASSLGQVATNEKLFF. Together with reference TRBV7-8 and TRBJ1-4, the CDR3 gives the full variable domain: GAGVSQSPRYKVAKRGQDVALRCDPISGHVSLFWYQQALGQGPEFLTYFQNEAQLDKSGLPSDRFFAERPEGSVSTLKIQRTQQEDSAVYLCASSLGQVATNEKLFFGSGTQLSVL.

V gene TRBV27 combines with J gene TRBJ1-4; 9 nucleotides line up with TRBD1. The V segment lost 5 bases and the J segment 5 bases; nucleotides outside the gene matches: 9. The V gene's germline CDR1 is MNHEY and CDR2 SMNVEV (reference sequence). The CDR3 loop spans 16 amino acids. The CDR3 sequence is CASSRDPGQGNEKLFF. In DNA form, the CDR3 reads TGTGCCAGCAGTCGCGACCCGGGACAGGGAAATGAAAAACTGTTTTTT.

The chain employs TRBV6-6 and TRBJ2-7; D is ambiguous. V lost 5 bases and J 3 bases, leaving 5 bases between the germline ends. Per the germline V gene, CDR1 is MNHNY and CDR2 is SVGAGI (reference sequence). The CDR3 contains 11 residues. DNA for the CDR3: TGTGCCAGCAGTCCCTACTACGAGCAGTACTTC. Its translation is CASSPYYEQYF.

The J gene is TRBJ1-3, the V gene TRBV2; D is ambiguous. Between the trimmed V and J ends, which lost 7 bases and 0 bases, there was a span of 10 bases. The CDR3 totals 14 residues. Germline V gives CDR1 SNHLY, CDR2 FYNNEI. As DNA, the CDR3 is TGTGCCAGCACTCTGTTTTTCTCTGGAAACACCATATATTTT. Its translation is CASTLFFSGNTIYF. Supplemented by reference TRBV2 and TRBJ1-3, the full variable domain reads EPEVTQTPSHQVTQMGQEVILRCVPISNHLYFYWYRQILGQKVEFLVSFYNNEISEKSEIFDDQFSVERPDGSNFTLKIRSTKLEDSAMYFCASTLFFSGNTIYFGEGSWLTVV.

The rearrangement links TRBV18 to TRBJ2-6, with D possibly being TRBD2 (6 bases). The length of the CDR3 is 15 residues. CDR1 is KGHSH and CDR2 is LQKENI in the germline V gene. V lost 2 bases and J 3 bases, leaving 8 bases between the germline ends. This chain's CDR3 is CASSPVGGGANVLTF. CDR3 in DNA: TGTGCCAGCTCACCAGTCGGGGGTGGGGCCAACGTCCTGACTTTC. Full variable domain (rest looked up from reference TRBV18 and TRBJ2-6): NAGVMQNPRHLVRRRGQEARLRCSPMKGHSHVYWYRQLPEEGLKFMVYLQKENIIDESGMPKERFSAEFPKEGPSILRIQQVVRGDSAAYFCASSPVGGGANVLTFGAGSRLTVL.

This chain uses TRBV5-6 with TRBJ2-1; a possible D gene is TRBD2 (6 bases). CDR1 is SGHDT, CDR2 YYEEEE, per germline. This CDR3 contains 14 residues. The V and J ends lost 9 bases and 7 bases respectively, with 20 bases between them. The CDR3 region has the DNA TGTGCCACCCGAGACTGGAGGGCCAGGAATGAGCAGTTCTTC. It translates to CATRDWRARNEQFF.

This clone was seen at least ten times. CDR3 sequence (DNA): TGTGCCAGCAGCCAAGAAAGCGGGAGCTCCTACGAGCAGTACTTC. The encoded protein is CASSQESGSSYEQYF. This chain joins TRBV4-2 and TRBJ2-7; 8 positions match TRBD2. Germline V CDR1 and CDR2: LGHNA, YNFKEQ. With V trimmed by 0 bases and J by 0 bases, 1 base remained unmatched. CDR3 length equals 15 residues.

The gene calls are TRBV6-1 and TRBJ1-5, with D possibly TRBD1 on 5 matching bases. V lost 7 bases, J lost 2 bases, and 9 bases lay in between. The CDR3 totals 13 residues. Germline CDR1 reads MNHNS; CDR2 reads SASEGT. Here the CDR3 DNA reads TGTGCCAGCACTATAGGGGGCAATCAGCCCCAGCATTTT. As protein: CASTIGGNQPQHF.

In this sample, this clone turned up once. The chain links TRBV5-1 to TRBJ2-3; TRBD2 matches 10 bases. The CDR3 totals 14 residues. The germline V gene has CDR1 SGHRS and CDR2 YFSETQ. V was clipped by 0 bases and J by 8 bases; unmatched bases: 3. The CDR3 loop is CASSLEREGGTQYF. CDR3 DNA sequence: TGCGCCAGCAGCTTGGAGCGGGAGGGCGGTACGCAGTATTTT.

The V gene is TRBV6-6, the J gene TRBJ1-2; 7 positions agree with TRBD1. CDR3 length: 14 amino acids. The germline gives CDR1 MNHNY, CDR2 SVGAGI (reference sequence). Trimming at V came to 0 bases and at J to 6 bases, leaving 4 bases not matched to a gene. The CDR3 DNA is TGTGCCAGCAGTTACTCAGGACAGGATCATGGCTACACCTTC. This translates into CASSYSGQDHGYTF.

The chain recombines TRBV9 with TRBJ2-5; 13 nucleotides match TRBD2. Germline trimming cut 1 base from V and 4 bases from J; bases unmatched to any gene: 4. The CDR3 contains 16 residues. Germline CDR1 is SGDLS and CDR2 is YYNGEE. The CDR3 is CASSVTSGRGGETQYF. The CDR3 nucleotides are TGTGCCAGCAGCGTAACTAGCGGGAGGGGTGGAGAGACCCAGTACTTC.

In this sample, this clone turned up once. This chain joins TRBV27 and TRBJ1-1; possibly TRBD1 for D (5 bases). V lost 1 base and J lost 5, with 11 bases in between. CDR3 length: 14 amino acids. CDR1 is MNHEY and CDR2 is SMNVEV in the germline V gene (reference sequence). CDR3 sequence (DNA): TGTGCCAGCAGTTTATTCCAGGGAAGGACTGAAGCTTTCTTT. As protein: CASSLFQGRTEAFF.

The chain is built from TRBV5-4 and TRBJ2-7, with 7 bases identical to TRBD2. V lost 4 bases, J lost 5 bases, and 6 bases stayed unmatched. The CDR3 spans 13 residues. Germline V gives CDR1 SGHNT, CDR2 YYREEE (reference sequence). Here the CDR3 reads CASSLGGGNEQYF. The CDR3 region has the DNA TGTGCCAGCAGCCTTGGCGGGGGAAACGAGCAGTACTTC.

The J gene is TRBJ2-7, the V gene TRBV6-5; D ambiguous. Germline CDR1 reads MNHEY; CDR2 reads SVGAGI. The CDR3 runs to 16 residues. The V and J ends lost 2 bases and 3 bases respectively, with 17 bases between them. CDR3 in DNA: TGTGCCAGCAGTTACGGGTGGAGCCCGGAGCTCTACGAGCAGTACTTC. This translates into CASSYGWSPELYEQYF.

The genes are TRBV4-1 and TRBJ1-4; possible D gene TRBD1, 5 bases. CDR1 and CDR2 (germline): MGHRA, YSYEKL. The CDR3 loop spans 13 amino acids. Trimming stripped 3 bases from V and 8 bases from J, with 10 bases between. The CDR3 nucleotides are TGCGCCAGCAGCCAGCTTAGACAGGAAAAACTGTTTTTT. Protein: CASSQLRQEKLFF.

The chain combines TRBV7-3 with TRBJ2-1; no reliable D call. Deletions cut 0 bases from V and 8 bases from J, with 5 bases between. The germline V gene encodes CDR1 SGHTA and CDR2 FQGTGA. The CDR3 runs 12 residues. The CDR3 DNA reads as TGTGCCAGCAGCTTAACGGGCGATGAGCAGTTCTTC. Protein sequence: CASSLTGDEQFF. The whole variable domain, filled in from reference TRBV7-3 and TRBJ2-1, reads GAGVSQTPSNKVTEKGKYVELRCDPISGHTALYWYRQSLGQGPEFLIYFQGTGAADDSGLPNDRFFAVRPEGSVSTLKIQRTERGDSAVYLCASSLTGDEQFFGPGTRLTVL.

This clone was picked up one time. The rearrangement uses TRBV13 and TRBJ2-2, with no clear D. CDR3 length: 13 amino acids. The germline V gene encodes CDR1 PRHDT and CDR2 FYEKMQ (reference sequence). The germline V and J ends were trimmed by 5 bases and 5 bases, with 9 bases remaining between them. This CDR3 reads CASSPLITGELFF. Here the CDR3 DNA reads TGTGCCAGCAGCCCCCTTATAACCGGGGAGCTGTTTTTT.

J is TRBJ2-1 and V is TRBV27, with TRBD2 identical over 8 bases. The CDR3 loop spans 13 amino acids. CDR1 is MNHEY, CDR2 SMNVEV, per germline (reference sequence). The V and J ends lost 10 bases and 2 bases, in that order; junction bases with no gene match: 4. In DNA form, the CDR3 reads TGTGCCACTTCGACTAGCGCCTACAATGAGCAGTTCTTC. It is translated as CATSTSAYNEQFF.

The rearrangement uses TRBV28 and TRBJ1-1; 9 bases fit TRBD1. CDR1 is MDHEN and CDR2 is SYDVKM in the germline V gene. The length of the CDR3 is 12 residues. J lost 10 bases, V lost 7 bases, and 7 bases had no gene match. CDR3 residues: CASTFRGQGAFF. CDR3 DNA: TGTGCCAGCACTTTTAGGGGACAGGGAGCTTTCTTT.